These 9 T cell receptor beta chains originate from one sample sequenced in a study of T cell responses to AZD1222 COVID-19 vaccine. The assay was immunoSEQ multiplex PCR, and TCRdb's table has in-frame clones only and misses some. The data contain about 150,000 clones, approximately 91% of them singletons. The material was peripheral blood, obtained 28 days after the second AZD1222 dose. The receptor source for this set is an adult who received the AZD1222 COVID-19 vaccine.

The DNA of the CDR3 is TGTGCCAGCAGCTTAGGGGACGAGCCCGTCAATGAGCAGTTCTTC. Translation: CASSLGDEPVNEQFF. V and J are TRBV7-6 and TRBJ2-1; D may be TRBD1 or TRBD2 (5 bases each). Trimming pared 1 base from V and 6 bases from J, leaving 13 bases between. The CDR3 is 15 residues long. CDR1 and CDR2 from the germline V gene are SGHVS and FNYEAQ.

CDR3 protein: CASSRDREKLFF. The CDR3 region has the DNA TGCGCCAGCAGCCGCGATCGGGAAAAACTGTTTTTT. The chain couples TRBV5-1 to TRBJ1-4, with unresolved D. The CDR3 extends over 12 amino acids. V lost 4 bases and J 8 bases, leaving 9 bases between the germline ends. Germline V gene lookup returns CDR1 SGHRS and CDR2 YFSETQ. Combining the CDR3 with reference TRBV5-1 and TRBJ1-4 gives the whole variable domain KAGVTQTPRYLIKTRGQQVTLSCSPISGHRSVSWYQQTPGQGLQFLFEYFSETQRNKGNFPGRFSGRQFSNSRSEMNVSTLELGDSALYLCASSRDREKLFFGSGTQLSVL.

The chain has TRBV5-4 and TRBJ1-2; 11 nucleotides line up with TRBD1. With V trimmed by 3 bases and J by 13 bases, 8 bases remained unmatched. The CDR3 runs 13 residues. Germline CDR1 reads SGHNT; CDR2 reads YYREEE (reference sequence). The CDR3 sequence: CASSSGQGVVLTF. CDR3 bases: TGTGCCAGCAGCTCGGGACAGGGGGTCGTTCTCACCTTC.

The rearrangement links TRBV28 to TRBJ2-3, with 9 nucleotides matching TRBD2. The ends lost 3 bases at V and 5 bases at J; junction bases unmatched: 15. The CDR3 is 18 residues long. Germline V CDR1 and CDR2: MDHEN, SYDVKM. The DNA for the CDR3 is TGTGCCAGCAGTTTCGAAGGCGGGCTAGCGGGACACGTAGATACGCAGTATTTT. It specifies CASSFEGGLAGHVDTQYF.

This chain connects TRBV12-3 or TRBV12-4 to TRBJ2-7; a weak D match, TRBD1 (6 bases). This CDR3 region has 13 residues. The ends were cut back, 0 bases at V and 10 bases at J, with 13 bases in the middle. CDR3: CASSLAGALRQYF. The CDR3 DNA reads TGTGCCAGCAGTTTAGCGGGGGCCCTCAGACAGTACTTC.

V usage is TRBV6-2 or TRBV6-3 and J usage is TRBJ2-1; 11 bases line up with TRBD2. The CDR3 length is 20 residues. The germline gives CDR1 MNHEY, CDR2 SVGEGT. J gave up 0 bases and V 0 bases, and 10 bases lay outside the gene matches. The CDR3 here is CASSYSTSGDKAFSYNEQFF. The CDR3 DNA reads TGTGCCAGCAGTTACTCGACTAGCGGGGATAAAGCCTTCTCCTACAATGAGCAGTTCTTC.

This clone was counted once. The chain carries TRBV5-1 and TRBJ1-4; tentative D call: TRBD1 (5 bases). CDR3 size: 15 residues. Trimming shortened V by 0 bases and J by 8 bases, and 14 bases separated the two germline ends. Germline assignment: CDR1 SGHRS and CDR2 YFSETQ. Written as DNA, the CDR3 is TGCGCCAGCAGCTTGGACGGCAGGGAGGAAGAAAAACTGTTTTTT. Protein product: CASSLDGREEEKLFF.

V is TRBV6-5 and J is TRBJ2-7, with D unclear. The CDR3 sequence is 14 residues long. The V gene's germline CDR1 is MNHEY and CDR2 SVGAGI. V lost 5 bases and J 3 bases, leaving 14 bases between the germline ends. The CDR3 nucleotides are TGTGCCAGCAGTCCCGACGAGGAAGTCTACGAGCAGTACTTC. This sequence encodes CASSPDEEVYEQYF.

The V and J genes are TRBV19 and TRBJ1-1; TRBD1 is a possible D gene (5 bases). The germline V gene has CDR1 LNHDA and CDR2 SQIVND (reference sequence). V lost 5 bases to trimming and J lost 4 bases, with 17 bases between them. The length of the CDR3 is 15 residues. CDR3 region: CASSARPPGGTEAFF. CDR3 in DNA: TGTGCCAGTAGTGCCCGACCTCCCGGGGGCACTGAAGCTTTCTTT.